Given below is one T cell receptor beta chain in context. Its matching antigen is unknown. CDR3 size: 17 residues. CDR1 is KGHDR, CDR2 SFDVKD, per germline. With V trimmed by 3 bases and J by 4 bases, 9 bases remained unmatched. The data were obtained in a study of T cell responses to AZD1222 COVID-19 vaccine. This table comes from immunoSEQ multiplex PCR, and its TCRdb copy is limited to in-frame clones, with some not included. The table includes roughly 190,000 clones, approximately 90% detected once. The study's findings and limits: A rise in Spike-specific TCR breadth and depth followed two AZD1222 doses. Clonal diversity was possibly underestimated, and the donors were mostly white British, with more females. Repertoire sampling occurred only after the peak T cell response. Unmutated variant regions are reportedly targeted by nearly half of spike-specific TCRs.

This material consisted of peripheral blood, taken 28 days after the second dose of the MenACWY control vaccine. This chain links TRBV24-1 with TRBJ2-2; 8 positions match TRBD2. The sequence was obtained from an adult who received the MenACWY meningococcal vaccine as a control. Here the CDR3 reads CATSDALRGGITGELFF. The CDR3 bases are TGTGCCACCAGTGATGCCCTCCGGGGGGGAATCACCGGGGAGCTGTTTTTT.